A selection of T cell receptor beta chains follows, all from one sample in a study of shared clonotypes between healthy human individuals. TCRdb keeps only in-frame clones here, not all; method: immunoSEQ multiplex PCR. The sample contains around 980,000 clones, approximately 78% of which appear only once. The material sequenced was memory CD4+ T cells from PBMCs. These receptors were taken from a man between 18 and 35 years old in good health. Some clones in this sample may be carry-over from other donors' samples. The conserved cysteine and the conserved F or W are not part of the CDR3 here. Clone size appears in some rows only: once, few, many, or a class for an expanded clone.

v_gene,j_gene,abundance,CDR3aa
TRBV7-9,TRBJ2-3,NA,ASSPPATDTQY
TRBV29-1,TRBJ2-7,NA,SAGGQGYEQY
TRBV10-3,TRBJ1-1,NA,AISEIRGRAEAF
TRBV18,TRBJ2-3,NA,ASSPRSSTDTQY
TRBV27,TRBJ1-5,NA,ASSSRIGHNQPQH
TRBV28,TRBJ1-2,once,ASSLPGPSNYGYT
TRBV15,TRBJ2-6,NA,ATSPARGVATDSGANVLT
TRBV7-6,TRBJ2-2,NA,ASSLVGFSRELF
TRBV6-1,TRBJ2-7,NA,ASTLERGGSYEQY
TRBV21-1,TRBJ1-5,many,ASRNLRLRVGQPQH
TRBV28,TRBJ2-5,NA,ASGTGGRETQY
TRBV6-5,TRBJ2-1,few,ASSYSFLGRDNEQF
TRBV27,TRBJ2-4,NA,ASSSAQWGIQY
TRBV14,TRBJ2-7,NA,ASSQRQGARKGEQY
TRBV5-1,TRBJ2-3,once,ASSRGADTQY
TRBV27,TRBJ2-7,once,ASSFYGTGFEQY
TRBV6-1,TRBJ2-7,NA,ASSESVVEQY
TRBV6-1,TRBJ1-5,once,ASSARLGTGTAQPQH